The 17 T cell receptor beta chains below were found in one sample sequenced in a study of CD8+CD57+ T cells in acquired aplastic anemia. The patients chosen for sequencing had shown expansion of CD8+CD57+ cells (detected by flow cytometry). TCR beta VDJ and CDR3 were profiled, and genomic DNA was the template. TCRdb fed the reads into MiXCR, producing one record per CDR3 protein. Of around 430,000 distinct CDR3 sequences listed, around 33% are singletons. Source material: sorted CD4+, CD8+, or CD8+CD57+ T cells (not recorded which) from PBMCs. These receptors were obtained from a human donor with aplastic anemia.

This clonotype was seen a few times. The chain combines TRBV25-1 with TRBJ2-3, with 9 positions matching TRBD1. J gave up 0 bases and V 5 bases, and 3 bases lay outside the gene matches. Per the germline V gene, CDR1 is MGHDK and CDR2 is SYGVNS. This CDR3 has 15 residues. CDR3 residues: CASSLDRGSTDTQYF. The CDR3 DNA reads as TGTGCCAGCAGTTTAGACAGGGGGAGCACAGATACGCAGTATTTT.

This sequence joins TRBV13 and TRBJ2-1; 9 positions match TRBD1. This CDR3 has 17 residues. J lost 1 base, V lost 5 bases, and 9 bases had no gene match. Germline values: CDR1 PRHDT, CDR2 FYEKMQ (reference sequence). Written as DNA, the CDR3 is TGTGCCAGCAGCCCGGAGGACAGGGGCCATTCCTACAATGAGCAGTTCTTC. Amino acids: CASSPEDRGHSYNEQFF.

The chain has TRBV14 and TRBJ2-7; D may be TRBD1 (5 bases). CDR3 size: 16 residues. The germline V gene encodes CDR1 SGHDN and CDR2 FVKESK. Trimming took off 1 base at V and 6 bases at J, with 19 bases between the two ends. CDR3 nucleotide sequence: TGTGCCAGCAGCCAAGGACAGTTCACTCCCCCATCCGAGCAGTACTTC. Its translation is CASSQGQFTPPSEQYF.

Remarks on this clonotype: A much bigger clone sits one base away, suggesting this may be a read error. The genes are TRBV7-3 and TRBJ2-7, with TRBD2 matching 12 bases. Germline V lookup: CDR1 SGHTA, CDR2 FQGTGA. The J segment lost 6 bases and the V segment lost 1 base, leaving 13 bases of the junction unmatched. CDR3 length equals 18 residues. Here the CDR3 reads CASSLRASGGGKPSEQYF. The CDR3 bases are TGTGCCAGCAGCTTAAGGGCTAGCGGGGGGGGAAAGCCTTCCGAGCAGTACTTC.

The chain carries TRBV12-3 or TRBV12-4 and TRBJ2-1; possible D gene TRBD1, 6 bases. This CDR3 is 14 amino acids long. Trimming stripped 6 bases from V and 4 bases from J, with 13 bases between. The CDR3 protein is CASSLGALYNEQFF. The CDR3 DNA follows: TGTGCCAGCAGCTTGGGGGCCCTATACAATGAGCAGTTCTTC.

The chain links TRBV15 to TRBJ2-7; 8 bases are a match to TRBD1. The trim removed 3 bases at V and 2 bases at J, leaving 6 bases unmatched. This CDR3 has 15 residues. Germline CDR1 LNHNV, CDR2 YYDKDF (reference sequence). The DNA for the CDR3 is TGTGCCACCAGCAGCGTAGACAGGGGCCCCTACGAGCAGTACTTC. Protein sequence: CATSSVDRGPYEQYF.

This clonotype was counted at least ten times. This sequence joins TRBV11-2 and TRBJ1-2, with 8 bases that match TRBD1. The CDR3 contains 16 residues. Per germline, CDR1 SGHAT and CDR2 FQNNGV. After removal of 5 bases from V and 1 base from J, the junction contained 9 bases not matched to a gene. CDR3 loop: CASSRQGTSHNYGYTF. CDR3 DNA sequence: TGTGCCAGCAGCCGACAGGGGACCAGCCATAACTATGGCTACACCTTC.

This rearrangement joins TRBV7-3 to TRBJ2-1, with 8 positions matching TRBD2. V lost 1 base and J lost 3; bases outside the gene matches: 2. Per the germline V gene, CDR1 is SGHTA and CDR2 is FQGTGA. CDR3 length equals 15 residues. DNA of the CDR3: TGTGCCAGCAGCTTAAAACTAGCGGTCTACAATGAGCAGTTCTTC. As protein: CASSLKLAVYNEQFF.

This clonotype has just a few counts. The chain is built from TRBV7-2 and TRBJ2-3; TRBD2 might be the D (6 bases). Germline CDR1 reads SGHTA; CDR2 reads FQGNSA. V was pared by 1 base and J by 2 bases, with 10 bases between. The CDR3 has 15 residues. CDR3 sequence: CASSLGPGDTDTQYF. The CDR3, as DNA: TGTGCCAGCAGCTTAGGCCCGGGGGACACAGATACGCAGTATTTT.

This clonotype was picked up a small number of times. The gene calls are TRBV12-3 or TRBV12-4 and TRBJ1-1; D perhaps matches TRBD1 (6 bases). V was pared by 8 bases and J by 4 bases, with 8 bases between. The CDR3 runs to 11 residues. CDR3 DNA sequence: TGTGCCAGCGCAGGGGTCACTGAAGCTTTCTTT. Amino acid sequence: CASAGVTEAFF.

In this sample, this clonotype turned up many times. The CDR3 reads CASSWGQGLNQPQHF. CDR3 DNA sequence: TGTGCCAGCAGCTGGGGACAGGGTTTGAATCAGCCCCAGCATTTT. The V gene is TRBV7-2, the J gene TRBJ1-5, with 9 positions matching TRBD1. Germline loops: CDR1 SGHTA, CDR2 FQGNSA. The CDR3 has 15 amino acids. J was trimmed by 4 bases and V by 4 bases; bases with no gene match: 5. Based on the CDR3 plus reference TRBV7-2 and TRBJ1-5, the full variable domain is GAGVSQSPSNKVTEKGKDVELRCDPISGHTALYWYRQSLGQGLEFLIYFQGNSAPDKSGLPSDRFSAERTGGSVSTLTIQRTQQEDSAVYLCASSWGQGLNQPQHFGDGTRLSIL.

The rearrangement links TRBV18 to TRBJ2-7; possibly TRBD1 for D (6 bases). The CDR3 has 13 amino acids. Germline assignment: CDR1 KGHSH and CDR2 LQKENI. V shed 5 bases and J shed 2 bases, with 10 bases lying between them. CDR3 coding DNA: TGTGCCAGCTCAGGGGACAAAGCCTACGAGCAGTACTTC. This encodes CASSGDKAYEQYF. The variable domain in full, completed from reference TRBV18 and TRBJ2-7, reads NAGVMQNPRHLVRRRGQEARLRCSPMKGHSHVYWYRQLPEEGLKFMVYLQKENIIDESGMPKERFSAEFPKEGPSILRIQQVVRGDSAAYFCASSGDKAYEQYFGPGTRLTVT.

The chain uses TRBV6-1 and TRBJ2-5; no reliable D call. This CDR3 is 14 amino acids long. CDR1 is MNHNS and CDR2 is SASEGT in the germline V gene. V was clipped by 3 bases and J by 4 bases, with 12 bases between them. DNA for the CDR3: TGTGCCAGCAGTGACAGCATTACCAGAGAGACCCAGTACTTC. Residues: CASSDSITRETQYF.

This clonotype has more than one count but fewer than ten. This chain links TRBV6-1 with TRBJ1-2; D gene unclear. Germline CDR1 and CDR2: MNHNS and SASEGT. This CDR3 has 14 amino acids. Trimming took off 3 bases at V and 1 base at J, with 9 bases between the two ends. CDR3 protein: CASSDWTDNYGYTF. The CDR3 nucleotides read TGTGCCAGCAGTGACTGGACCGATAACTATGGCTACACCTTC.

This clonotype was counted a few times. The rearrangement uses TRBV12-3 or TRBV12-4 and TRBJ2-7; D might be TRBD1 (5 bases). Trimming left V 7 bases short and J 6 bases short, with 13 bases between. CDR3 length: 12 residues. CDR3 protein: CASTLDISEQYF. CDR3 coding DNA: TGTGCCAGCACCCTGGACATATCCGAGCAGTACTTC.

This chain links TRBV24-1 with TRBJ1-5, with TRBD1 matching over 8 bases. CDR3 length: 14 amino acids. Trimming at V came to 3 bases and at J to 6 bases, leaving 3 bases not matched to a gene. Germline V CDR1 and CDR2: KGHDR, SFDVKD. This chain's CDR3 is CATSDGDRRQPQHF. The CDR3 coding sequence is TGTGCCACCAGTGATGGGGACAGGCGTCAGCCCCAGCATTTT.

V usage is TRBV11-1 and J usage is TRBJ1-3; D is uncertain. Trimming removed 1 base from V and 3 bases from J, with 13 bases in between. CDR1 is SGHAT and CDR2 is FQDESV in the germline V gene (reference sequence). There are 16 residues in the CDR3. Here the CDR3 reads CASSLGTGVFGNTIYF. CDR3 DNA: TGTGCCAGCAGCTTAGGAACCGGGGTATTTGGAAACACCATATATTTT.